This TCR beta chain is drawn from a study of shared clonotypes between healthy human individuals. This clone came up once. Donors were healthy HIV-negative adults without recent acute infections or vaccinations. The assay used deep level. The input for sorted-subset replicate PCRs was 200 to 250 ng DNA, approximately 30,000 T cell genomes. Clones were read by immunoSEQ multiplex PCR, and TCRdb kept only the in-frame ones, dropping some. This sample has approximately 2,000,000 clones, with approximately 90% found just once. The sequenced material came from naive CD4+ T cells from PBMCs. As for subset: CD45RA+ positively selected. The receptor was isolated from a man between 18 and 35 years old in good health. Some clones in this sample may be carry-over from other donors' samples.

As DNA, the CDR3 is TGTGCCAGCAGTGAGGGCGGTTCCCTGGGAGATGAGCAGTTCTTC. The encoded protein is CASSEGGSLGDEQFF. The chain carries TRBV25-1 and TRBJ2-1; perhaps TRBD2 as D (5 bases). Trimming shortened V by 3 bases and J by 8 bases, and 17 bases separated the two germline ends. CDR1 MGHDK and CDR2 SYGVNS come from the germline V gene. The CDR3 length is 15 residues.